This T cell receptor beta chain was captured by sequencing in a study of OX40 agonist ivuxolimab in advanced cancers. Overall study context: While on treatment, patients had intravenous ivuxolimab at 0.01 to 10 mg/kg every 2 weeks. Prior therapy, whether anti-PD-1, anti-PD-L1 or anti-CTLA-4, was allowed, and roughly 40% had some. The study's findings and limits: At 0.1 to 3.0 mg/kg and by week 6, CD4+ and CD8+ T cells in the blood had expanded clonally.

The CDR3 sequence is 13 residues long. V was trimmed by 5 bases and J by 4 bases, leaving 11 bases between them. Germline V gene data show CDR1 as SEHNR and CDR2 as FQNEAQ (reference sequence). Measured with immunoSEQ multiplex PCR; TCRdb has only the in-frame clones, and not every one. This sample yields approximately 82,000 clones, of which around four fifths are seen a single time; approximately 0.79% belongs to the top ten. Points on this clone: What it binds is not known.

The chain combines TRBV7-9 with TRBJ1-1; D is perhaps TRBD1 (5 bases). The source material was CD4+ or CD8+ T cells sorted from blood, sampled in a trial of the OX40 agonist ivuxolimab. The TCR originated in an adult with an advanced solid tumor such as melanoma, head and neck, liver or kidney cancer. In nucleotides, the CDR3 is TGTGCCAGCAGCCCCGAGGGGAGCACTGAAGCTTTCTTT. It encodes CASSPEGSTEAFF.